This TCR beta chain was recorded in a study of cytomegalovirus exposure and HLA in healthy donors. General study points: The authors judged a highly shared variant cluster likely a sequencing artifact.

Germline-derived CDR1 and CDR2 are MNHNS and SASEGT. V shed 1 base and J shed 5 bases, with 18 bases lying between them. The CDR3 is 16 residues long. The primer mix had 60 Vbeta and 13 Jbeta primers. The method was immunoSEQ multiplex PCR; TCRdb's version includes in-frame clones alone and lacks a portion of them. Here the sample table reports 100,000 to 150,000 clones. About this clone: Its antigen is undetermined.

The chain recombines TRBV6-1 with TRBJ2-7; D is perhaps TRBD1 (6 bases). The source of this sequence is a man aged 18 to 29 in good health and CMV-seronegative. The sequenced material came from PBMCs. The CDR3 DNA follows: TGTGCCAGCAGTGAAGTTGGGGGCTGGGTCGAAAACGAGCAGTACTTC. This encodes CASSEVGGWVENEQYF.